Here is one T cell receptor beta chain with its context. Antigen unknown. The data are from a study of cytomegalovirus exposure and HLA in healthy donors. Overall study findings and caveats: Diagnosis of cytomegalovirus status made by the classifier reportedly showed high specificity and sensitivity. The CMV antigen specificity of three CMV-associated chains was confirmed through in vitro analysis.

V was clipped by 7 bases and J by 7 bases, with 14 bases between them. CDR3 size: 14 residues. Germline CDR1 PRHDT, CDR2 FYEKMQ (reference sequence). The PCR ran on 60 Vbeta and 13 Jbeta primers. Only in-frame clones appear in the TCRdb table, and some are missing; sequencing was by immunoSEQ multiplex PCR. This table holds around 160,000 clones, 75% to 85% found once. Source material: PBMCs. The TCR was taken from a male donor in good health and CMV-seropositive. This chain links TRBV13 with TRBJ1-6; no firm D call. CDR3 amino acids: CASTAERGNSPLHF. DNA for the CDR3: TGTGCCAGCACGGCGGAGCGAGGGAATTCACCCCTCCACTTT.